These 27 T cell receptor beta chains originate from one sample sequenced in a study of blood T cell repertoires in COVID-19. Data came from immunoSEQ multiplex PCR; TCRdb stores just in-frame clones and leaves some out. Of under 200,000 clones listed, about 83% were seen once; the top ten hold about 1.5%. The sequenced material came from peripheral blood. All receptors come from a human donor in a cohort sampled during active COVID-19.

The gene calls are TRBV5-5 and TRBJ2-7; 9 bases map to TRBD1. V lost 4 bases and J lost 1; bases outside the gene matches: 3. This CDR3 comprises 14 residues. Germline V gene lookup returns CDR1 SGHKS and CDR2 YYEKEE (reference sequence). The CDR3 region is CASSPGQGSYEQYF. The CDR3 nucleotides read TGTGCCAGCAGCCCGGGACAGGGTTCCTACGAGCAGTACTTC. The variable domain in full, completed from reference TRBV5-5 and TRBJ2-7, reads DAGVTQSPTHLIKTRGQQVTLRCSPISGHKSVSWYQQVLGQGPQFIFQYYEKEERGRGNFPDRFSARQFPNYSSELNVNALLLGDSALYLCASSPGQGSYEQYFGPGTRLTVT.

CDR3 protein: CASSLGGGEKTQYF. The CDR3, as DNA: TGTGCCAGCAGCCTGGGCGGGGGGGAAAAGACCCAGTACTTC. The J gene is TRBJ2-5, the V gene TRBV5-4; 9 nucleotides agree with TRBD2. The CDR3 length is 14 residues. Germline values: CDR1 SGHNT, CDR2 YYREEE (reference sequence). J was trimmed by 6 bases and V by 4 bases; bases with no gene match: 7.

This sequence joins TRBV10-3 and TRBJ2-3; 8 bases are a match to TRBD2. CDR1 is ENHRY and CDR2 is SYGVKD in the germline V gene. V shed 6 bases, J shed 2 bases, and the junction held 4 bases outside the gene matches. CDR3 length equals 14 residues. This chain's CDR3 is CAIRQTSVTDTQYF. The CDR3 nucleotides are TGTGCCATCAGACAGACTAGCGTCACAGATACGCAGTATTTT.

J is TRBJ1-6 and V is TRBV6-2 or TRBV6-3; possibly TRBD1 for D (6 bases). The CDR3 covers 16 residues. CDR1 and CDR2 (germline): MNHEY, SVGEGT. Trimming left V 2 bases short and J 0 bases short, with 8 bases between. The CDR3 nucleotides are TGTGCCAGCAGTTACGACAGGCGCTCCTATAATTCACCCCTCCACTTT. This sequence encodes CASSYDRRSYNSPLHF.

The V gene is TRBV10-2, the J gene TRBJ2-3; TRBD1 matches at 9 bases. After removal of 6 bases from V and 2 bases from J, the junction contained 6 bases not matched to a gene. Per germline, CDR1 WSHSY and CDR2 SAAADI. The CDR3 covers 15 residues. The CDR3 region is CASSRWDRDTDTQYF. The CDR3 bases are TGCGCCAGCAGCCGGTGGGACAGGGACACAGATACGCAGTATTTT.

This chain connects TRBV18 to TRBJ2-7, with 8 bases identical to TRBD1. Germline CDR1 reads KGHSH; CDR2 reads LQKENI. V lost 3 bases to trimming and J lost 3 bases; unmatched junction nucleotides: 1. This CDR3 has 13 residues. CDR3 in amino acids: CASSPGTGYEQYF. The CDR3 DNA reads as TGTGCCAGCTCACCGGGGACAGGCTACGAGCAGTACTTC.

The rearrangement links TRBV7-8 to TRBJ1-5; tentative D call: TRBD1 (5 bases). CDR1 is SGHVS, CDR2 FQNEAQ, per germline. The length of the CDR3 is 13 residues. Trimming took off 5 bases at V and 11 bases at J, with 16 bases between the two ends. For the CDR3, the DNA is TGTGCCAGCAGCACCAAAGGGGTTTCAGCCCAGCATTTT. Translating gives CASSTKGVSAQHF.

This sequence joins TRBV9 and TRBJ2-5; perhaps TRBD2 as D (6 bases). The CDR3 sequence is 13 residues long. The V gene lost 3 bases and the J gene lost 5 bases, with 11 bases spanning the gap. Per the germline V gene, CDR1 is SGDLS and CDR2 is YYNGEE. Here the CDR3 DNA reads TGTGCCAGCAGCGGTAGGGCGGGGGAGACCCAGTACTTC. Amino acids: CASSGRAGETQYF. Supplemented by reference TRBV9 and TRBJ2-5, the full variable domain reads DSGVTQTPKHLITATGQRVTLRCSPRSGDLSVYWYQQSLDQGLQFLIQYYNGEERAKGNILERFSAQQFPDLHSELNLSSLELGDSALYFCASSGRAGETQYFGPGTRLLVL.

As for this clone: The same CDR3 arises from other DNA sequences in this sample as well. This chain connects TRBV28 to TRBJ1-4, with no clear D. Per the germline V gene, CDR1 is MDHEN and CDR2 is SYDVKM. The CDR3 length is 14 residues. Between the trimmed V and J ends, which lost 2 bases and 6 bases, there was a span of 10 bases. The CDR3 DNA reads TGTGCCAGCAGTTTAGGAGGCGCCGATGAAAAACTGTTTTTT. It specifies CASSLGGADEKLFF.

The V call is TRBV15, the J call TRBJ1-6; 7 bases are shared with TRBD1. CDR1 LNHNV and CDR2 YYDKDF come from the germline V gene (reference sequence). The V and J ends lost 6 bases and 6 bases, in that order; junction bases with no gene match: 8. The CDR3 sequence is 15 residues long. CDR3 coding DNA: TGTGCCACCAGGATTGACAGGGTGGCTAATTCACCCCTCCACTTT. This codes for CATRIDRVANSPLHF.

The J gene is TRBJ2-1, the V gene TRBV24-1, with D tentatively TRBD1 (6 bases). CDR3 size: 13 residues. V dropped 1 base and J dropped 11 bases, with 11 bases sitting between them. Germline V gene sequence: CDR1 KGHDR, CDR2 SFDVKD. In DNA, the CDR3 is TGTGCCACCAGTGATTTTGACGGGACACAGCAGTTCTTC. This encodes CATSDFDGTQQFF.

V is TRBV4-3 and J is TRBJ1-2; D unclear. Germline CDR1 is LGHNA and CDR2 is YSLEER. V dropped 0 bases and J dropped 4 bases, with 21 bases sitting between them. The CDR3 runs to 18 residues. CDR3 sequence reads: CASSQEFSDLRGFYGYTF. CDR3 DNA sequence: TGCGCCAGCAGCCAAGAATTTTCTGATCTACGAGGGTTCTATGGCTACACCTTC.

J is TRBJ2-1 and V is TRBV5-4, with 7 positions matching TRBD2. The CDR3 sequence is 15 residues long. Unmatched junction bases numbered 6, after V lost 4 bases and J lost 2 bases. In germline, CDR1 is SGHNT, CDR2 YYREEE (reference sequence). In nucleotides, the CDR3 is TGTGCCAGCAGCACGCCAGGGAGGGCCTACAATGAGCAGTTCTTC. Encoded protein: CASSTPGRAYNEQFF.

This clone was seen only a few times. The CDR3 DNA is TGTGCCAGCAGCTTAGACAACCAAGAGACCCAGTACTTC. It encodes CASSLDNQETQYF. This sequence joins TRBV7-9 and TRBJ2-5; no reliable D call. Germline V lookup: CDR1 SEHNR, CDR2 FQNEAQ (reference sequence). The CDR3 spans 13 residues. Trimming took 1 base from V and 0 from J, leaving 3 bases between them.

V gene TRBV7-2 combines with J gene TRBJ2-7; TRBD1 might be the D (6 bases). CDR1 is SGHTA and CDR2 is FQGNSA in the germline V gene. CDR3 length: 14 amino acids. V lost 7 bases, J lost 0 bases, and 13 bases lay in between. CDR3 DNA: TGTGCCAGCAACCGGGACACGAGCTCCTACGAGCAGTACTTC. It specifies CASNRDTSSYEQYF.

This clone was seen only once. Here the CDR3 DNA reads TGTGCCAGCAGCCAAGCGAAGGGGGCGCTTGGCTACACCTTC. Translating gives CASSQAKGALGYTF. This chain connects TRBV7-8 to TRBJ1-2; 7 bases match TRBD1. The germline gives CDR1 SGHVS, CDR2 FQNEAQ. This CDR3 region has 14 residues. J lost 7 bases, V lost 5 bases, and 10 bases had no gene match. Filled out from reference TRBV7-8 and TRBJ1-2, the complete variable domain reads GAGVSQSPRYKVAKRGQDVALRCDPISGHVSLFWYQQALGQGPEFLTYFQNEAQLDKSGLPSDRFFAERPEGSVSTLKIQRTQQEDSAVYLCASSQAKGALGYTFGSGTRLTVV.

This rearrangement joins TRBV14 to TRBJ1-6; weak D call: TRBD1 (6 bases). Trimming left V 3 bases short and J 9 bases short, with 12 bases between. Germline V lookup: CDR1 SGHDN, CDR2 FVKESK. There are 14 residues in the CDR3. For the CDR3, the DNA is TGTGCCAGCAGCCATACAGGGCCCGGTTCACCCCTCCACTTT. The encoded protein is CASSHTGPGSPLHF.

This CDR3 is CASGGRGPTGELFF. For the CDR3, the DNA is TGTGCCAGCGGGGGCAGGGGGCCCACCGGGGAGCTGTTTTTT. V is TRBV21-1 and J is TRBJ2-2; the table's D call, TRBD1, has no DNA check behind it. TRBV21-1 is listed as a pseudogene. CDR3 size: 14 residues.

The chain joins TRBV2 to TRBJ2-7; TRBD2 matches at 10 bases. The CDR3 loop spans 13 amino acids. Germline CDR1 and CDR2: SNHLY and FYNNEI. V lost 10 bases and J lost 4; bases outside the gene matches: 7. The CDR3 here is CATVAGGRYEQYF. The CDR3 DNA reads as TGTGCCACCGTAGCGGGAGGTCGGTACGAGCAGTACTTC.

J is TRBJ1-2 and V is TRBV5-4; 8 bases are a match to TRBD1. The CDR3 length is 16 residues. Germline lookup yields CDR1 SGHNT and CDR2 YYREEE (reference sequence). V shed 3 bases and J 4 bases; nucleotides not matched to a gene: 11. Written as DNA, the CDR3 is TGTGCCAGCAGCTCCGTTTCCGGGACAGGCGTCTATGGCTACACCTTC. This gives the protein CASSSVSGTGVYGYTF. The complete variable domain, with remaining parts taken from reference TRBV5-4 and TRBJ1-2, reads ETGVTQSPTHLIKTRGQQVTLRCSSQSGHNTVSWYQQALGQGPQFIFQYYREEENGRGNFPPRFSGLQFPNYSSELNVNALELDDSALYLCASSSVSGTGVYGYTFGSGTRLTVV.

CDR3 nucleotide sequence: TGCGCCAGCAGGGGGACAGGGATTGAAGCTTTCTTT. Its protein product is CASRGTGIEAFF. V usage is TRBV10-2 and J usage is TRBJ1-1, with 9 bases aligning to TRBD1. Germline assignment: CDR1 WSHSY and CDR2 SAAADI. V lost 6 bases, J lost 7 bases, and 3 bases stayed unmatched. The CDR3 totals 12 residues.

The J gene is TRBJ2-7, the V gene TRBV7-2, with 12 bases aligning to TRBD2. Germline values: CDR1 SGHTA, CDR2 FQGNSA. This CDR3 has 15 residues. V shed 6 bases and J 7 bases; nucleotides not matched to a gene: 10. For the CDR3, the DNA is TGTGCCAGCAGACCACGACTAGCGGGAGCACAAGAGCAGTACTTC. It is translated as CASRPRLAGAQEQYF.

The chain combines TRBV4-1 with TRBJ2-3; 8 positions agree with TRBD2. Germline loops: CDR1 MGHRA, CDR2 YSYEKL. The CDR3 contains 16 residues. V gave up 1 base and J gave up 0 bases; unmatched junction bases: 3. CDR3 in amino acids: CASSQVSGTSTDTQYF. The CDR3 DNA reads as TGCGCCAGCAGCCAAGTTAGCGGGACTAGCACAGATACGCAGTATTTT.

The chain employs TRBV19 and TRBJ2-7, with D tentatively TRBD2 (5 bases). Looked up from germline, CDR1 is LNHDA and CDR2 is SQIVND (reference sequence). Trimming removed 6 bases at V and 6 bases at J, with 12 bases between. This CDR3 has 12 residues. CDR3 sequence (DNA): TGTGCCAGTAGCCGAATGGGGAGCGAGCAGTACTTC. Protein sequence: CASSRMGSEQYF.

Only one count was recorded for this clone. The rearrangement links TRBV9 to TRBJ1-1; no firm D call. This CDR3 spans 15 amino acids. The germline CDR1 and CDR2 sequences are SGDLS and YYNGEE. The ends were cut back, 3 bases at V and 5 bases at J, with 17 bases in the middle. CDR3 nucleotide sequence: TGTGCCAGCAGCGCTCTCGATCGGGGAGTGACTGAAGCTTTCTTT. It codes for CASSALDRGVTEAFF.

The CDR3 region has the DNA TGTGCTAGTGGTTTGGGAGACAGTACCCAGTACTTC. This sequence encodes CASGLGDSTQYF. J is TRBJ2-5 and V is TRBV12-5; D might be TRBD1 (5 bases). This CDR3 has 12 amino acids. Trimming pared 1 base from V and 8 bases from J, leaving 8 bases between. Germline CDR1 and CDR2: LGHNT and FRNRAP.

The rearrangement uses TRBV18 and TRBJ1-6, with D unresolved. With 2 bases removed from V and 8 bases from J, the gap between germline ends came to 10 bases. Per the germline V gene, CDR1 is KGHSH and CDR2 is LQKENI. CDR3 size: 14 residues. CDR3 sequence reads: CASSPLARDSPLHF. CDR3 nucleotide sequence: TGTGCCAGCTCACCATTAGCCCGGGATTCACCCCTCCACTTT.